These 31 T cell receptor beta chains share one sample of origin, sequenced in a study of blood T cell repertoires in COVID-19 (dated by TCRdb to the early 2020s). The method behind the library was the immunoSEQ multiplex PCR assay. TCRdb retrieved this table from immuneACCESS and kept in-frame rearrangements only. Not all clones are present; in checked studies, unresolved V genes account for under half, and no reason is known for the remainder. The sample yields some 40,000 clones; 90% to 95% were counted once. Approximately 2% of the sample comes from the top ten. Sequenced material: peripheral blood. These receptors were obtained from a man in his fifties or sixties with active COVID-19.

The chain combines TRBV19 with TRBJ1-2, with 12 bases that match TRBD1. V lost 4 bases and J lost 5; bases outside the gene matches: 5. CDR1 LNHDA and CDR2 SQIVND come from the germline V gene (reference sequence). There are 15 residues in the CDR3. The DNA for the CDR3 is TGTGCCAGTAGTAGGGGACAGGGGGCGCGGTATGGCTACACCTTC. Encoded protein: CASSRGQGARYGYTF.

The chain couples TRBV23-1 to TRBJ1-4; no clear D gene. TRBV23-1 is placed among ORFs of uncertain function. V gave up 4 bases and J gave up 0 bases, with 18 bases separating them. The CDR3 totals 18 residues. This CDR3 reads CASSPLYWSPATNEKLFF. In DNA, the CDR3 is TGCGCCAGCAGTCCCCTTTATTGGAGCCCCGCAACTAATGAAAAACTGTTTTTT.

The chain combines TRBV9 with TRBJ2-2, with 7 nucleotides matching TRBD2. The V and J ends lost 2 bases and 7 bases, in that order; junction bases with no gene match: 5. CDR1 SGDLS and CDR2 YYNGEE come from the germline V gene. The CDR3 sequence is 14 residues long. The CDR3 loop reads CASSVGGSVGELFF. In nucleotides, the CDR3 is TGTGCCAGCAGCGTGGGCGGGAGCGTCGGGGAGCTGTTTTTT.

This clone was detected a few times. This chain joins TRBV6-5 and TRBJ1-5, with D perhaps TRBD1 (5 bases). Trimming took off 6 bases at V and 1 base at J, with 10 bases between the two ends. The germline V gene encodes CDR1 MNHEY and CDR2 SVGAGI. The CDR3 sequence is 14 residues long. This chain's CDR3 is CASRGDWSNQPQHF. CDR3 DNA sequence: TGTGCCAGCAGAGGGGATTGGAGCAATCAGCCCCAGCATTTT.

The chain employs TRBV2 and TRBJ1-1; TRBD1 is a possible D gene (6 bases). CDR3 size: 15 residues. Trimming cost V 6 bases and J 0 bases, with 14 bases left between them. Germline V gene data show CDR1 as SNHLY and CDR2 as FYNNEI. This CDR3 reads CASRPTRGLNTEAFF. In DNA, the CDR3 is TGTGCCAGCAGACCCACCAGGGGCTTGAACACTGAAGCTTTCTTT.

The CDR3 sequence is CASSKGDGGYGYTF. The CDR3 DNA is TGTGCCAGTAGTAAGGGGGACGGAGGCTATGGCTACACCTTC. This chain joins TRBV19 and TRBJ1-2, with D perhaps TRBD1 (6 bases). The germline V gene has CDR1 LNHDA and CDR2 SQIVND (reference sequence). Between the trimmed V and J ends, which lost 4 bases and 4 bases, there was a span of 13 bases. The CDR3 is 14 residues long.

This clone showed up just a few times. The V and J genes are TRBV27 and TRBJ2-4, with D possibly TRBD1 on 6 matching bases. CDR1 is MNHEY, CDR2 SMNVEV, per germline (reference sequence). Trimming took 5 bases from V and 13 from J, leaving 15 bases between them. This CDR3 region has 12 residues. The CDR3 region is CASSPSTGLQYF. The DNA of the CDR3 is TGTGCCAGCAGTCCCTCGACAGGTCTACAGTACTTC.

The chain's CDR3 is CASSLGRGGETEAFF. The CDR3 DNA is TGTGCCAGCAGTTTAGGACGGGGGGGGGAGACTGAAGCTTTCTTT. The chain has TRBV27 and TRBJ1-1, with TRBD1 as a possible D gene (5 bases). V dropped 2 bases and J dropped 5 bases, with 15 bases sitting between them. The germline gives CDR1 MNHEY, CDR2 SMNVEV (reference sequence). The CDR3 spans 15 residues.

V and J are TRBV15 and TRBJ2-7, with 9 positions matching TRBD2. J was trimmed by 4 bases and V by 6 bases; bases with no gene match: 4. Germline CDR1 reads LNHNV; CDR2 reads YYDKDF (reference sequence). The CDR3 runs 13 residues. Here the CDR3 reads CATRTSGKYEQYF. The CDR3 DNA sequence: TGTGCCACCAGGACTAGCGGAAAGTACGAGCAGTACTTC.

The V gene is TRBV7-2, the J gene TRBJ2-1, with D unresolved. Trimming took 1 base from V and 13 from J, leaving 11 bases between them. This CDR3 is 12 amino acids long. Per the germline V gene, CDR1 is SGHTA and CDR2 is FQGNSA. The CDR3 protein is CASSLETRIQFF. In DNA form, the CDR3 reads TGTGCCAGCAGCTTAGAAACCAGGATACAGTTCTTC. Together with reference TRBV7-2 and TRBJ2-1, the CDR3 gives the full variable domain: GAGVSQSPSNKVTEKGKDVELRCDPISGHTALYWYRQSLGQGLEFLIYFQGNSAPDKSGLPSDRFSAERTGGSVSTLTIQRTQQEDSAVYLCASSLETRIQFFGPGTRLTVL.

The chain joins TRBV19 to TRBJ1-2, with TRBD1 identical over 9 bases. Losses at the gene ends were 5 bases for V and 7 bases for J; bases not matched to a gene: 8. CDR3 length: 14 amino acids. Germline assignment: CDR1 LNHDA and CDR2 SQIVND (reference sequence). The CDR3 protein is CASSLGQGEGGYTF. CDR3 DNA: TGTGCCAGTAGTCTGGGACAGGGAGAGGGTGGCTACACCTTC.

There are a few counts of this clone. This chain connects TRBV25-1 to TRBJ2-5; tentative D call: TRBD2 (6 bases). Trimming shortened V by 2 bases and J by 5 bases, and 21 bases separated the two germline ends. Germline loops: CDR1 MGHDK, CDR2 SYGVNS. This CDR3 contains 17 residues. The DNA for the CDR3 is TGTGCCAGCAGTGAAGACCTTGGGACTCCGGGTGGGGAGACCCAGTACTTC. The encoded protein is CASSEDLGTPGGETQYF. The complete variable domain, with remaining parts taken from reference TRBV25-1 and TRBJ2-5, reads EADIYQTPRYLVIGTGKKITLECSQTMGHDKMYWYQQDPGMELHLIHYSYGVNSTEKGDLSSESTVSRIRTEHFPLTLESARPSHTSQYLCASSEDLGTPGGETQYFGPGTRLLVL.

J is TRBJ2-3 and V is TRBV3-1 (or the pseudogene TRBV3-2), with D tentatively TRBD2 (5 bases). Germline V CDR1 and CDR2: LGHDT, YNNKEL (reference sequence). The CDR3 loop spans 17 amino acids. The V gene lost 1 base and the J gene lost 1 base, with 15 bases spanning the gap. CDR3 nucleotides: TGTGCCAGCAGCCAAGGCGGGCCGGACGAGGGCACAGATACGCAGTATTTT. Encoded protein: CASSQGGPDEGTDTQYF.

V and J are TRBV5-1 and TRBJ1-2; TRBD1 agrees at 8 bases. The CDR3 is 14 residues long. Trimming took 2 bases from V and 6 from J; bases not matched to a gene: 6. Germline V gives CDR1 SGHRS, CDR2 YFSETQ. This chain's CDR3 is CASSFSGQGDGYTF. The CDR3 region has the DNA TGCGCCAGCAGCTTTTCCGGACAGGGAGATGGCTACACCTTC.

The V call is TRBV20-1, the J call TRBJ1-2, with no clear D. Trimming stripped 3 bases from V and 7 bases from J, with 15 bases between. This CDR3 is built from 13 residues. The germline V gene encodes CDR1 DFQATT and CDR2 SNEGSKA (reference sequence). The CDR3 nucleotides read TGCAGTGCTAGTCTCGCAGGCAGTAGTGGCTACACCTTC. This codes for CSASLAGSSGYTF.

J is TRBJ1-4 and V is TRBV7-8, with 12 bases fitting TRBD1. Germline loops: CDR1 SGHVS, CDR2 FQNEAQ. The ends lost 4 bases at V and 7 bases at J; junction bases unmatched: 7. The CDR3 is 16 amino acids. The CDR3 spells CASSSAGTGGFEKLFF. The CDR3 DNA sequence: TGTGCCAGCAGCTCGGCGGGGACAGGGGGCTTTGAAAAACTGTTTTTT.

The V gene is TRBV3-1 (or the pseudogene TRBV3-2), the J gene TRBJ2-2, with D maybe TRBD2 (6 bases). The V end was cut by 6 bases, the J end by 0 bases, with 14 bases between. CDR1 and CDR2 from the germline V gene are LGHDT and YNNKEL (reference sequence). The CDR3 extends over 16 amino acids. The CDR3 nucleotides read TGTGCCAGCAGTCCTATCAGGACTACGAACACCGGGGAGCTGTTTTTT. Translation: CASSPIRTTNTGELFF.

This clone has only one observation. The J gene is TRBJ1-4, the V gene TRBV19; 9 nucleotides line up with TRBD1. This CDR3 has 14 amino acids. V dropped 5 bases and J dropped 7; count of bases not matched to a gene: 5. Looked up from germline, CDR1 is LNHDA and CDR2 is SQIVND (reference sequence). The CDR3 region is CASSAGQGSEKLFF. CDR3 in DNA: TGTGCCAGTAGTGCCGGACAGGGGAGTGAAAAACTGTTTTTT.

In nucleotides, the CDR3 is TGTGCCAGTTCACCCGGGACAGGGCTCTACGAGCAGTACTTC. Translating gives CASSPGTGLYEQYF. This rearrangement joins TRBV5-4 to TRBJ2-7; 9 nucleotides match TRBD1. Germline V gives CDR1 SGHNT, CDR2 YYREEE (reference sequence). The CDR3 extends over 14 amino acids. Germline trimming cut 8 bases from V and 3 bases from J; bases unmatched to any gene: 9.

This sequence joins TRBV7-2 and TRBJ2-1, with D unclear. This CDR3 is built from 18 residues. Germline V gives CDR1 SGHTA, CDR2 FQGNSA. Deletions cut 6 bases from V and 6 bases from J, with 27 bases between. The CDR3 protein is CASRAPPGTALLGNEQFF. The CDR3 bases are TGTGCCAGCAGGGCCCCCCCCGGCACAGCACTCCTGGGCAATGAGCAGTTCTTC.

The chain links TRBV10-3 to TRBJ2-3; TRBD1 matches at 8 bases. The length of the CDR3 is 17 residues. CDR1 ENHRY and CDR2 SYGVKD come from the germline V gene. Losses at the gene ends were 0 bases for V and 4 bases for J; bases not matched to a gene: 9. As DNA, the CDR3 is TGTGCCATCAGTGAGTCCTATGGACAGGGTCCCCCAGATACGCAGTATTTT. Its translation: CAISESYGQGPPDTQYF.

This chain uses TRBV19 with TRBJ2-1; the match to TRBD2 covers 10 bases. Germline lookup yields CDR1 LNHDA and CDR2 SQIVND (reference sequence). Germline trimming cut 6 bases from V and 2 bases from J; bases unmatched to any gene: 7. The CDR3 is 16 amino acids. In DNA form, the CDR3 reads TGTGCCAGTAGCCGCCTAGCGGGGGACGCCTACAATGAGCAGTTCTTC. Its protein product is CASSRLAGDAYNEQFF.

This clone has more than one count but fewer than ten. The chain joins TRBV13 to TRBJ2-5; TRBD1 aligns across 8 bases. Looked up from germline, CDR1 is PRHDT and CDR2 is FYEKMQ (reference sequence). The trim removed 2 bases at V and 4 bases at J, leaving 3 bases unmatched. CDR3 size: 14 residues. In nucleotides, the CDR3 is TGTGCCAGCAGCTTAACGACAGGGGCAGAGACCCAGTACTTC. This encodes CASSLTTGAETQYF.

The chain carries TRBV7-3 and TRBJ2-3, with TRBD2 matching over 7 bases. This CDR3 contains 16 residues. V gave up 5 bases and J gave up 0 bases; unmatched junction bases: 8. CDR1 is SGHTA and CDR2 is FQGTGA in the germline V gene. CDR3 in amino acids: CASSRSPAGSTDTQYF. The CDR3, as DNA: TGTGCCAGCAGCCGTTCCCCAGCGGGGAGCACAGATACGCAGTATTTT.

V and J are TRBV5-5 and TRBJ1-1; possibly TRBD1 for D (5 bases). The CDR3 is made up of 14 amino acids. Germline CDR1 is SGHKS and CDR2 is YYEKEE (reference sequence). V was shortened by 0 bases and J by 0 bases, with 6 bases between the two germline ends. CDR3: CASSLGTLNTEAFF. The DNA for the CDR3 is TGTGCCAGCAGCTTGGGGACACTGAACACTGAAGCTTTCTTT.

The chain is built from TRBV29-1 and TRBJ2-2, with D maybe TRBD2 (6 bases). The CDR3 loop spans 12 amino acids. Germline assignment: CDR1 SQVTM and CDR2 ANQGSEA. The germline V and J ends were trimmed by 4 bases and 3 bases, with 6 bases remaining between them. CDR3 sequence reads: CSVGGDTGELFF. DNA of the CDR3: TGCAGCGTTGGGGGGGACACCGGGGAGCTGTTTTTT.

The chain carries TRBV19 and TRBJ1-2; TRBD1 is a possible D gene (5 bases). The germline V and J ends were trimmed by 6 bases and 3 bases, with 14 bases remaining between them. The CDR3 runs to 14 residues. Germline CDR1 is LNHDA and CDR2 is SQIVND (reference sequence). The CDR3 is CASRVRGGDYGYTF. CDR3 in DNA: TGTGCCAGTAGGGTACGCGGAGGGGACTATGGCTACACCTTC.

V usage is TRBV6-5 and J usage is TRBJ2-7; 8 bases are shared with TRBD1. Germline loops: CDR1 MNHEY, CDR2 SVGAGI. The junction had 5 bases not matched to a gene; V was cut back by 5 bases and J by 2 bases. CDR3 size: 14 residues. Here the CDR3 reads CASSPAGQAYEQYF. CDR3 coding DNA: TGTGCCAGCAGTCCCGCGGGACAGGCCTACGAGCAGTACTTC.

This clone has a single count. This rearrangement joins TRBV10-3 to TRBJ1-1, with TRBD1 as a possible D gene (5 bases). Germline-derived CDR1 and CDR2 are ENHRY and SYGVKD. V was clipped by 10 bases and J by 8 bases, with 17 bases between them. CDR3 length: 12 residues. The CDR3 here is CASSAFNREAFF. CDR3 DNA sequence: TGTGCCAGTTCCGCCTTCAACAGGGAAGCTTTCTTT.

This clone was observed once. The CDR3 DNA sequence: TGCGCCAGCAGCCGAACAGGGAACACTGAAGCTTTCTTT. Amino acids: CASSRTGNTEAFF. This chain connects TRBV4-3 to TRBJ1-1; possible D gene TRBD1, 5 bases. The CDR3 totals 13 residues. V was cut by 4 bases and J by 1 base, with 7 bases left in between. CDR1 is LGHNA and CDR2 is YSLEER in the germline V gene.

The chain joins TRBV18 to TRBJ1-1; 8 bases agree with TRBD1. The CDR3 runs 15 residues. V lost 3 bases to trimming and J lost 1 base; unmatched junction nucleotides: 4. Germline loops: CDR1 KGHSH, CDR2 LQKENI. The chain's CDR3 is CASSPRQGTNTEAFF. CDR3 nucleotide sequence: TGTGCCAGCTCACCTAGACAGGGGACGAACACTGAAGCTTTCTTT. Looking up the rest from reference TRBV18 and TRBJ1-1 gives the full variable domain: NAGVMQNPRHLVRRRGQEARLRCSPMKGHSHVYWYRQLPEEGLKFMVYLQKENIIDESGMPKERFSAEFPKEGPSILRIQQVVRGDSAAYFCASSPRQGTNTEAFFGQGTRLTVV.